This T cell receptor (beta chain) appears in the sequencing data of a study of blood T cells in healthy people across ages. A second PCR, run for about 6 to 11 cycles, used a sample-barcoded 5' primer plus a J-beta primer mix. TCRdb called the 5' RACE reads again in MiXCR, with one record for every CDR3 protein. The sample yields just over 1 million distinct CDR3 sequences, 40% to 55% seen once. This CDR3 spans 11 amino acids. The V gene's germline CDR1 is GTSNPN and CDR2 SVGIG (reference sequence). The sequenced material came from blood. The source of this sequence is a woman in her sixties or seventies in good health. The rearrangement joins TRBV30 to TRBJ2-4, with TRBD1 as a possible D gene (6 bases). Near its end, the DNA agrees better with TRBJ2-7, so the J call may be wrong. In DNA, the CDR3 is TGTGCCTGGAACCACAGGGACGAGCAGTACTTC. Its translation: CAWNHRDEQYF.